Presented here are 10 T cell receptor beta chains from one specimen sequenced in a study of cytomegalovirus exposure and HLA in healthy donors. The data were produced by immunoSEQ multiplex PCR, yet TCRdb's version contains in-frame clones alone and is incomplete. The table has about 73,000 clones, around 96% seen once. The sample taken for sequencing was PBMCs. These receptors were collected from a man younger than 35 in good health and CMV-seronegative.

CDR3 residues: CASSPTRGTEAFF. The DNA for the CDR3 is TGTGCCAGCAGCCCTACAAGGGGCACTGAAGCTTTCTTT. The chain carries TRBV7-8 and TRBJ1-1; possible D gene TRBD1, 5 bases. V lost 5 bases and J 4 bases, leaving 11 bases between the germline ends. This CDR3 region has 13 residues. The germline V gene encodes CDR1 SGHVS and CDR2 FQNEAQ.

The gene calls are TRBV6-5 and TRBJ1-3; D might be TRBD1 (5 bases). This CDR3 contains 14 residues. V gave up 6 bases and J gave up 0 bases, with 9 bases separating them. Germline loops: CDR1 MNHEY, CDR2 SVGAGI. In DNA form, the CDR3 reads TGTGCCAGCAGCCCAGGGTACTCTGGAAACACCATATATTTT. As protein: CASSPGYSGNTIYF.

The chain's CDR3 is CAGATGDTYEQYF. The CDR3, as DNA: TGTGCCGGAGCCACAGGGGACACCTACGAGCAGTACTTC. The V gene is TRBV28, the J gene TRBJ2-7, with 7 bases aligning to TRBD1. Germline CDR1 is MDHEN and CDR2 is SYDVKM. This CDR3 spans 13 amino acids. With V trimmed by 11 bases and J by 2 bases, 9 bases remained unmatched.

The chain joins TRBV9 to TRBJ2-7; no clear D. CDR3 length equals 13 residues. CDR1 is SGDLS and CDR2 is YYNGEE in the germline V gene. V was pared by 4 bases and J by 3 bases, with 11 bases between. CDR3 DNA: TGTGCCAGCAGCCCTAGATTTGGCTACGAGCAGTACTTC. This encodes CASSPRFGYEQYF.

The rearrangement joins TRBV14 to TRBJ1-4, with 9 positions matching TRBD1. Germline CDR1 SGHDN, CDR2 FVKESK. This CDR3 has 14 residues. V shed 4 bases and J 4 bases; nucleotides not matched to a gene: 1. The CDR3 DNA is TGTGCCAGCAGCCGGGACAGGGTTAATGAAAAACTGTTTTTT. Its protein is CASSRDRVNEKLFF.

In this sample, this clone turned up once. The CDR3 spells CASSEAHSLLEAFF. In DNA form, the CDR3 reads TGTGCCAGCAGTGAAGCGCACAGTCTCCTTGAAGCTTTCTTT. The chain joins TRBV2 to TRBJ1-1; the D is unclear. The length of the CDR3 is 14 residues. V gave up 0 bases and J gave up 7 bases, with 12 bases separating them. Germline V gene sequence: CDR1 SNHLY, CDR2 FYNNEI. The full variable domain, its missing parts supplied by reference TRBV2 and TRBJ1-1, is EPEVTQTPSHQVTQMGQEVILRCVPISNHLYFYWYRQILGQKVEFLVSFYNNEISEKSEIFDDQFSVERPDGSNFTLKIRSTKLEDSAMYFCASSEAHSLLEAFFGQGTRLTVV.

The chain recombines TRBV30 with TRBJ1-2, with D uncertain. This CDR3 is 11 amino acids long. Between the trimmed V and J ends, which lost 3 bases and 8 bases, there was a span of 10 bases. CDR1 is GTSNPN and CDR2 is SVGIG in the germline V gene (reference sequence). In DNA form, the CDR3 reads TGTGCCTGGAGGTACTCGGGAGGCTACACCTTC. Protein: CAWRYSGGYTF. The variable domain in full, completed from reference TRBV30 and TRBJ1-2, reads SQTIHQWPATLVQPVGSPLSLECTVEGTSNPNLYWYRQAAGRGLQLLFYSVGIGQISSEVPQNLSASRPQDRQFILSSKKLLLSDSGFYLCAWRYSGGYTFGSGTRLTVV.

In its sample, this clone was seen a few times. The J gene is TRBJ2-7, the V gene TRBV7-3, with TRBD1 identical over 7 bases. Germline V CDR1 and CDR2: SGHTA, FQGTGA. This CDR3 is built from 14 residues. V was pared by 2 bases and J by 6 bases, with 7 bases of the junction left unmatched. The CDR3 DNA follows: TGTGCCAGCAGCTTATCACAGGGGAAGGGCGAGCAGTACTTC. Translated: CASSLSQGKGEQYF.

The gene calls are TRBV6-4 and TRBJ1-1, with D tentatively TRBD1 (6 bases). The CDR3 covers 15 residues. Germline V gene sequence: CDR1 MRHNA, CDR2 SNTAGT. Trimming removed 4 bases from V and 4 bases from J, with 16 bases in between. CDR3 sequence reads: CASSAGGGEGTEAFF. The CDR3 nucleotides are TGTGCCAGCAGTGCCGGGGGGGGCGAGGGCACTGAAGCTTTCTTT.

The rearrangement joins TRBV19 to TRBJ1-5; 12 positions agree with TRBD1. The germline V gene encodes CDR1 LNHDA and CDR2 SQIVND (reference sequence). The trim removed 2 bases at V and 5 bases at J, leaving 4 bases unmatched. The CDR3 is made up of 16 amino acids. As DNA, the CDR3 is TGTGCCAGTAGTATACCGGGACAGGGGGCCGATCAGCCCCAGCATTTT. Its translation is CASSIPGQGADQPQHF.